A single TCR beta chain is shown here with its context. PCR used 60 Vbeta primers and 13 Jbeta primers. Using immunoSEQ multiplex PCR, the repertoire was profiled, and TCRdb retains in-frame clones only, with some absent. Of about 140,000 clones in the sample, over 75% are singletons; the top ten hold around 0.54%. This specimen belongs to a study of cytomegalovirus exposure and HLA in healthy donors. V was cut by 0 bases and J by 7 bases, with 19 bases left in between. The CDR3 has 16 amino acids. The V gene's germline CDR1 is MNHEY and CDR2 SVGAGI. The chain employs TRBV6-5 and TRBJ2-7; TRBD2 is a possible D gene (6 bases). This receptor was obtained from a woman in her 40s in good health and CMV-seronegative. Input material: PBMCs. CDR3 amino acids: CASSYSTGAGLWEQYF. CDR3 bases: TGTGCCAGCAGTTACTCAACAGGCGCGGGATTGTGGGAGCAGTACTTC.